This TCR beta chain was sequenced during a study of T cells in Graves' hyperthyroidism and ophthalmopathy. TCR beta CDR3 regions were amplified from RNA transcripts. The TCR CDR3 was amplified in a first-round RT-PCR using the HTBI primer set. TCRdb ran MiXCR on the multiplex PCR reads and lists one entry per CDR3 protein. The table has fewer than 650,000 distinct CDR3 sequences, over 12% seen once. This clonotype came up a few times. Germline trimming cut 6 bases from V and 4 bases from J; bases unmatched to any gene: 9. The CDR3 has 15 residues. The V gene's germline CDR1 is MDHEN and CDR2 SYDVKM. Source material: blood. The V call is TRBV28, the J call TRBJ1-1; 9 bases fit TRBD1. This TCR derives from a middle-aged woman with Graves' ophthalmopathy. CDR3 bases: TGTGCCAGCAGGCCTACAGGGGGCCAGGGCACTGAAGCTTTCTTT. This codes for CASRPTGGQGTEAFF. Full variable domain (remainder filled in from reference TRBV28 and TRBJ1-1): DVKVTQSSRYLVKRTGEKVFLECVQDMDHENMFWYRQDPGLGLRLIYFSYDVKMKEKGDIPEGYSVSREKKERFSLILESASTNQTSMYLCASRPTGGQGTEAFFGQGTRLTVV.